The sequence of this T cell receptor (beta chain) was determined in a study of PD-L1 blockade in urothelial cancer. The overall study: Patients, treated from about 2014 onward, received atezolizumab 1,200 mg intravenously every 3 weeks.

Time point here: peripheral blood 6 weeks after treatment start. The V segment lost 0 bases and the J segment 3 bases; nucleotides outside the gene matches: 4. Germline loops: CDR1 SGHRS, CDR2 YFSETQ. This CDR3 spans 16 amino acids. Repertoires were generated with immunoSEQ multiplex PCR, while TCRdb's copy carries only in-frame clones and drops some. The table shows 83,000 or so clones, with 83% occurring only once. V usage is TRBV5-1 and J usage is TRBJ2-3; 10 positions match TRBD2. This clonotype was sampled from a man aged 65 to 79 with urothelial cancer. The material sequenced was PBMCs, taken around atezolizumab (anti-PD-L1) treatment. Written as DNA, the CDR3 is TGCGCCAGCAGCTTGGCCGCTAGCGGGGGTACAGATACGCAGTATTTT. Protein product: CASSLAASGGTDTQYF. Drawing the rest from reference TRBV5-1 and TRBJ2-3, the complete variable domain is KAGVTQTPRYLIKTRGQQVTLSCSPISGHRSVSWYQQTPGQGLQFLFEYFSETQRNKGNFPGRFSGRQFSNSRSEMNVSTLELGDSALYLCASSLAASGGTDTQYFGPGTRLTVL.